The rows below give T cell receptor beta chains drawn from one sample of a study of beta chain features in type 1 diabetes. Using immunoSEQ multiplex PCR, the repertoire was profiled, and TCRdb retains in-frame clones only, with some absent. The sample yields 200,000 to 250,000 clones, approximately 15% seen once. Specimen: naive CD4+ T cells from blood. These receptors were collected from a man aged 30 to 39 with type 1 diabetes. CDR3s include the opening cysteine and the closing phenylalanine or tryptophan. Each record gives: CDR3 protein, J gene, V gene.

CASSVVERETQYF | TRBJ2-5 | TRBV9
CASTEGGGKKGANVLTF | TRBJ2-6 | TRBV23-1
CASGMDTGELFF | TRBJ2-2 | TRBV19
CASSLRASGESYNEQFF | TRBJ2-1 | TRBV5-1
CASSPQEGAVEKLFF | TRBJ1-4 | TRBV18
CASSPGRDNTEAFF | TRBJ1-1 | TRBV18
CASSLVAGQPYEQYF | TRBJ2-7 | TRBV5-1
CASSLAETGKRGEQYF | TRBJ2-7 | TRBV7-2
CASSLMPRYEQYF | TRBJ2-7 | TRBV27
CASRSGQLGTDTQYF | TRBJ2-3 | TRBV28